Listed here are 17 T cell receptor beta chains from one sample, sequenced in a study of T cell repertoires in cytomegalovirus infection. The antigens these receptors bind are not known. TCRdb used MiXCR to reprocess the reads, holding one entry per CDR3 protein. This sample yields hundreds of thousands of distinct CDR3 sequences, of which roughly 36% are seen a single time; 15% to 20% belongs to the top ten. This specimen was cultured PBMCs, taken from culture after CMV antigen stimulation. These receptors originate from a human donor in good health (CMV status not recorded). Some clones in this sample may be carry-over from other donors' samples.

This clonotype was detected only a few times. The V call is TRBV7-2, the J call TRBJ2-3, with TRBD2 identical over 10 bases. Germline V gene data show CDR1 as SGHTA and CDR2 as FQGNSA. Trimming at V came to 1 base and at J to 5 bases, leaving 3 bases not matched to a gene. The CDR3 contains 15 residues. CDR3 residues: CASSLVSGGQDTQYF. The CDR3 nucleotides are TGTGCCAGCAGCTTAGTTAGCGGGGGGCAAGATACGCAGTATTTT.

V is TRBV12-3 or TRBV12-4 and J is TRBJ1-1; D call uncertain. The CDR3 spans 16 residues. The V end lost 4 bases, the J end lost 5 bases, and 20 bases lay between the germline ends. The CDR3 loop reads CASSSFVWERGTEAFF. In DNA form, the CDR3 reads TGTGCCAGCAGTTCCTTTGTCTGGGAGAGAGGGACTGAAGCTTTCTTT.

CDR3 amino acids: CASSFTGPRGGYTF. CDR3 coding DNA: TGTGCCAGCAGTTTTACCGGCCCCCGGGGCGGCTACACCTTC. The chain is built from TRBV12-3 or TRBV12-4 and TRBJ1-2, with a tentative D call TRBD1 (5 bases). This CDR3 is 14 amino acids long. With 3 bases removed from V and 8 bases from J, the gap between germline ends came to 16 bases.

CDR3 in amino acids: CASSPKRAEFGNTIYF. As DNA, the CDR3 is TGTGCCAGCAGCCCAAAAAGGGCGGAATTCGGAAACACCATATATTTT. This chain joins TRBV11-3 and TRBJ1-3; D ambiguous. Germline V CDR1 and CDR2: SGHNT, YENEEA. This CDR3 is built from 16 residues. Trimming pared 5 bases from V and 4 bases from J, leaving 18 bases between.

The table lists this clonotype with a few counts. The rearrangement uses TRBV29-1 and TRBJ2-5; 9 bases align to TRBD1. The CDR3 sequence is 14 residues long. Germline V lookup: CDR1 SQVTM, CDR2 ANQGSEA. The J segment lost 3 bases and the V segment lost 1 base, leaving 3 bases of the junction unmatched. DNA for the CDR3: TGCAGCGTTGAAGCCCGGGACAGGGAAGAGACCCAGTACTTC. As protein: CSVEARDREETQYF.

CDR3 nucleotide sequence: TGTGCCAGCAGTAGGTCGGGAGGGACAGGCGACAATGAGCAGTTCTTC. It yields the protein CASSRSGGTGDNEQFF. The V call is TRBV6-1, the J call TRBJ2-1; possibly TRBD1 or TRBD2 for D (8 bases each). Trimming removed 5 bases from V and 5 bases from J, with 19 bases in between. Germline V gene data show CDR1 as MNHNS and CDR2 as SASEGT. The CDR3 consists of 16 residues.

The chain employs TRBV19 and TRBJ1-1; 9 bases line up with TRBD1. V lost 8 bases to trimming and J lost 4 bases; unmatched junction nucleotides: 8. Germline loops: CDR1 LNHDA, CDR2 SQIVND (reference sequence). The CDR3 loop spans 14 amino acids. CDR3 residues: CASSLQGARTEAFF. The CDR3 DNA is TGTGCCAGTTCCTTACAGGGGGCGCGCACTGAAGCTTTCTTT.

The rearrangement uses TRBV7-9 and TRBJ2-4, with D tentatively TRBD2 (5 bases). Germline CDR1 reads SEHNR; CDR2 reads FQNEAQ (reference sequence). The length of the CDR3 is 16 residues. V was shortened by 4 bases and J by 0 bases, with 13 bases between the two germline ends. DNA for the CDR3: TGTGCCAGCAGCTCTCCCGAGGGCCTAGCCAAAAACATTCAGTACTTC. Protein sequence: CASSSPEGLAKNIQYF.

CDR3 sequence reads: CASSPSTAGNTIYF. The CDR3 DNA reads as TGTGCCAGTAGTCCCTCGACAGCTGGAAACACCATATATTTT. The chain combines TRBV19 with TRBJ1-3; a weak D match, TRBD1 (5 bases). Germline V lookup: CDR1 LNHDA, CDR2 SQIVND (reference sequence). V lost 5 bases, J lost 2 bases, and 10 bases lay in between. The CDR3 totals 14 residues.

The chain couples TRBV7-9 to TRBJ1-1; the D is unclear. The CDR3 contains 17 residues. Deletions cut 5 bases from V and 0 bases from J, with 19 bases between. Germline loops: CDR1 SEHNR, CDR2 FQNEAQ (reference sequence). The CDR3: CASSEGFFGRLNTEAFF. In DNA, the CDR3 is TGTGCCAGCAGCGAGGGCTTTTTCGGACGGCTGAACACTGAAGCTTTCTTT.

The chain is built from TRBV7-9 and TRBJ2-4; D is unresolved. The CDR3 length is 15 residues. Trimming shortened V by 5 bases and J by 0 bases, and 11 bases separated the two germline ends. Per the germline V gene, CDR1 is SEHNR and CDR2 is FQNEAQ (reference sequence). The CDR3 DNA follows: TGTGCCAGCAGCAAGGAGCCTAGAGCCAAAAACATTCAGTACTTC. Translation: CASSKEPRAKNIQYF.

V gene TRBV5-1 combines with J gene TRBJ2-3, with 15 bases aligning to TRBD2. CDR1 and CDR2 (germline): SGHRS, YFSETQ. The CDR3 contains 16 residues. With V trimmed by 5 bases and J by 5 bases, 6 bases remained unmatched. Here the CDR3 DNA reads TGCGCCAGCAGGGGGACTAGCGGGGGGCCTAGAGATACGCAGTATTTT. Translation: CASRGTSGGPRDTQYF.

This rearrangement joins TRBV28 to TRBJ1-3; D is uncertain. The CDR3 contains 15 residues. V was clipped by 3 bases and J by 0 bases, with 9 bases between them. Germline V gives CDR1 MDHEN, CDR2 SYDVKM. CDR3 amino acids: CASSLEALSGNTIYF. The DNA for the CDR3 is TGTGCCAGCAGTTTGGAGGCCCTCTCTGGAAACACCATATATTTT.

The J gene is TRBJ1-4, the V gene TRBV6-1; D is undetermined. The V end lost 3 bases, the J end lost 7 bases, and 9 bases lay between the germline ends. This CDR3 has 13 amino acids. Germline V gene sequence: CDR1 MNHNS, CDR2 SASEGT. CDR3 sequence reads: CASSDEPVEKLFF. DNA for the CDR3: TGTGCCAGCAGTGATGAGCCCGTTGAAAAACTGTTTTTT.

In this sample, this clonotype turned up a few times. The chain has TRBV12-3 or TRBV12-4 and TRBJ2-1; no definite D call. With 2 bases removed from V and 13 bases from J, the gap between germline ends came to 12 bases. This CDR3 spans 12 amino acids. CDR3 residues: CASSLWAAPQFF. The CDR3 DNA is TGTGCCAGCAGTTTATGGGCTGCCCCTCAGTTCTTC.

The sample holds many counts of this clonotype. This rearrangement joins TRBV7-2 to TRBJ2-5; 8 bases align to TRBD2. CDR3 length: 13 amino acids. CDR1 and CDR2 (germline): SGHTA, FQGNSA. V dropped 5 bases and J dropped 4; count of bases not matched to a gene: 3. CDR3 coding DNA: TGTGCCAGCAGCCGGACTAGCCCAGAGACCCAGTACTTC. It translates to CASSRTSPETQYF.

The V and J genes are TRBV20-1 and TRBJ2-1; 10 bases align to TRBD2. Germline values: CDR1 DFQATT, CDR2 SNEGSKA (reference sequence). The CDR3 contains 16 residues. Germline trimming cut 1 base from V and 4 bases from J; bases unmatched to any gene: 7. The DNA of the CDR3 is TGCAGTGCTAGAGGGTGGGGGACTAGCGAGTACAATGAGCAGTTCTTC. It specifies CSARGWGTSEYNEQFF.